This T cell receptor (beta chain) originates from a study of blood T cell repertoires in COVID-19. The repertoire was sequenced with immunoSEQ multiplex PCR; TCRdb's copy has only in-frame clones and lacks some. The table records a few hundred thousand clones, more than 75% of them present only once. Sample: PBMCs or T cells enriched from blood (not recorded which). The receptor was isolated from a young man in a cohort exposed to, infected with or recovered from COVID-19 (not recorded which).

CDR3 coding DNA: TGTGCCAGCAGCTTAGGCTCGCAGGGGGCAAGGAATTCACCCCTCCACTTT. Protein product: CASSLGSQGARNSPLHF. The gene calls are TRBV7-9 and TRBJ1-6; 8 bases are shared with TRBD1. The V segment lost 1 base and the J segment 7 bases; nucleotides outside the gene matches: 9. This CDR3 region has 17 residues. CDR1 is SEHNR and CDR2 is FQNEAQ in the germline V gene (reference sequence).